These 15 T cell receptor beta chains share one sample of origin, sequenced in a study of Tregs in tolerant kidney transplant recipients. Produced via immunoSEQ multiplex PCR; TCRdb's table is partial and in-frame only. The sample holds 40,000 to 50,000 clones, roughly 89% seen once. The nonmyeloablative bone marrow transplants came from related graft donors, with transient mixed chimerism. The material sequenced was CD8+ T cells from blood (PBMCs), taken 12 months after the transplant. The source is a human patient who received a combined kidney and bone marrow transplant. The graft donor may be the source of some T cells.

CDR3 nucleotides: TGCGCCAGCAGCCAAGCCCAAAACAGGGGAAGGGAAAAACTGTTTTTT. Residues: CASSQAQNRGREKLFF. The V gene is TRBV4-3, the J gene TRBJ1-4, with TRBD1 matching 7 bases. CDR1 and CDR2 from the germline V gene are LGHNA and YSLEER. The junction had 10 bases not matched to a gene; V was cut back by 1 base and J by 8 bases. The CDR3 sequence is 16 residues long.

This chain links TRBV27 with TRBJ2-2; 7 bases are a match to TRBD1. This CDR3 is built from 14 residues. J lost 6 bases, V lost 6 bases, and 7 bases had no gene match. Germline CDR1 reads MNHEY; CDR2 reads SMNVEV (reference sequence). As DNA, the CDR3 is TGTGCCAGCAGCCCGACAGGGCGATCCGGGGAGCTGTTTTTT. Translation: CASSPTGRSGELFF.

The rearrangement links TRBV9 to TRBJ2-7, with a tentative D call TRBD1 (6 bases). Germline assignment: CDR1 SGDLS and CDR2 YYNGEE. The CDR3 is 13 residues long. V lost 4 bases and J lost 4, with 12 bases in between. The CDR3 region is CASSSRQGYEQYF. CDR3 nucleotide sequence: TGTGCCAGCAGCTCCAGGCAGGGGTACGAGCAGTACTTC.

The CDR3 bases are TGTGCCAGCAGCTCCTGGACTAGGCAAGAGACCCAGTACTTC. It codes for CASSSWTRQETQYF. The chain is built from TRBV7-9 and TRBJ2-5; TRBD2 agrees at 7 bases. CDR1 and CDR2 (germline): SEHNR, FQNEAQ (reference sequence). This CDR3 is 14 amino acids long. J was trimmed by 2 bases and V by 4 bases; bases with no gene match: 4.

This chain links TRBV4-1 with TRBJ1-2; possibly TRBD1 for D (6 bases). The CDR3 loop spans 14 amino acids. Germline CDR1 reads MGHRA; CDR2 reads YSYEKL. V lost 1 base and J lost 5, with 11 bases in between. CDR3 loop: CASSQGPTGYGYTF. The DNA of the CDR3 is TGCGCCAGCAGCCAAGGGCCAACAGGGTATGGCTACACCTTC.

The chain combines TRBV7-9 with TRBJ2-5; D is perhaps TRBD1 (6 bases). The CDR3 length is 18 residues. V lost 11 bases to trimming and J lost 7 bases, with 35 bases between them. Germline CDR1 is SEHNR and CDR2 is FQNEAQ (reference sequence). The CDR3 loop is CASSVEGLVWFPGVTQYF. CDR3 DNA sequence: TGTGCCTCCTCAGTAGAGGGCCTGGTCTGGTTTCCAGGGGTGACCCAGTACTTC.

This chain links TRBV10-2 with TRBJ2-3; D remains ambiguous. V was clipped by 2 bases and J by 6 bases, with 9 bases between them. Germline values: CDR1 WSHSY, CDR2 SAAADI. The CDR3 has 13 amino acids. CDR3 DNA: TGCGCCAGCAGTGAGGGCGGCCCTGATACGCAGTATTTT. This codes for CASSEGGPDTQYF.

This chain joins TRBV28 and TRBJ1-5; D is undetermined. The V gene's germline CDR1 is MDHEN and CDR2 SYDVKM. The V end was cut by 6 bases, the J end by 2 bases, with 17 bases between. The CDR3 sequence is 16 residues long. CDR3 amino acids: CASSTFGVRRNQPQHF. The CDR3 DNA follows: TGTGCCAGCAGCACTTTTGGAGTTAGGCGCAATCAGCCCCAGCATTTT.

The chain links TRBV18 to TRBJ2-3; TRBD2 might be the D (6 bases). This CDR3 region has 16 residues. Germline loops: CDR1 KGHSH, CDR2 LQKENI. Trimming shortened V by 2 bases and J by 5 bases, and 17 bases separated the two germline ends. The CDR3 is CASSPNFGRGEDTQYF. The CDR3, as DNA: TGTGCCAGCTCACCAAATTTCGGGAGAGGTGAAGATACGCAGTATTTT.

V is TRBV10-3 and J is TRBJ1-2; possibly TRBD1 for D (6 bases). Trimming took 6 bases from V and 5 from J, leaving 19 bases between them. The CDR3 loop spans 15 amino acids. Germline V gene sequence: CDR1 ENHRY, CDR2 SYGVKD. The CDR3: CAIRTLVDRKYGYTF. The CDR3 nucleotides are TGTGCCATCAGGACCCTAGTAGACAGGAAATATGGCTACACCTTC.

This chain links TRBV7-9 with TRBJ2-5, with D hard to call. The germline V gene encodes CDR1 SEHNR and CDR2 FQNEAQ (reference sequence). There are 13 residues in the CDR3. V was trimmed by 4 bases and J by 5 bases, leaving 11 bases between them. CDR3 sequence reads: CASSYAMEETQYF. The CDR3 nucleotides read TGTGCCAGCAGCTACGCTATGGAGGAGACCCAGTACTTC.

The rearrangement joins TRBV9 to TRBJ2-4; 8 bases are a match to TRBD1. Germline V gene data show CDR1 as SGDLS and CDR2 as YYNGEE. With 3 bases clipped from V and 2 bases from J, the junction kept 4 bases outside the gene matches. CDR3 length: 15 amino acids. Here the CDR3 reads CASSGTGRSKNIQYF. In nucleotides, the CDR3 is TGTGCCAGCAGCGGGACAGGGAGGTCCAAAAACATTCAGTACTTC. The full variable domain, its missing parts supplied by reference TRBV9 and TRBJ2-4, is DSGVTQTPKHLITATGQRVTLRCSPRSGDLSVYWYQQSLDQGLQFLIQYYNGEERAKGNILERFSAQQFPDLHSELNLSSLELGDSALYFCASSGTGRSKNIQYFGAGTRLSVL.

The V and J genes are TRBV5-8 and TRBJ2-7; possible D gene TRBD2, 7 bases. Trimming cost V 4 bases and J 4 bases, with 18 bases left between them. This CDR3 region has 15 residues. Germline V lookup: CDR1 SGHTS, CDR2 YDEGEE. The CDR3 DNA is TGTGCCAGCAGCCCCCGACGGGGGGCGGCGTACGAGCAGTACTTC. It yields the protein CASSPRRGAAYEQYF.

This chain links TRBV25-1 with TRBJ2-5, with D uncertain. The CDR3 loop spans 13 amino acids. V was shortened by 7 bases and J by 4 bases, with 13 bases between the two germline ends. Germline loops: CDR1 MGHDK, CDR2 SYGVNS. CDR3 loop: CASNEVSGETQYF. CDR3 DNA sequence: TGTGCCAGCAATGAGGTTTCAGGAGAGACCCAGTACTTC. Full variable domain (rest looked up from reference TRBV25-1 and TRBJ2-5): EADIYQTPRYLVIGTGKKITLECSQTMGHDKMYWYQQDPGMELHLIHYSYGVNSTEKGDLSSESTVSRIRTEHFPLTLESARPSHTSQYLCASNEVSGETQYFGPGTRLLVL.

The gene calls are TRBV10-3 and TRBJ2-3, with 9 bases that match TRBD2. CDR1 is ENHRY and CDR2 is SYGVKD in the germline V gene. This CDR3 is 15 amino acids long. Unmatched junction bases numbered 10, after V lost 11 bases and J lost 1 base. CDR3 amino acids: CAVDSGGPRTDTQYF. The CDR3 DNA sequence: TGTGCCGTGGATAGCGGGGGACCCCGCACAGATACGCAGTATTTT.